One TCR beta chain is described in this entry. This entry comes from a study of control samples from healthy donors and cancer patients. Sequenced by immunoSEQ multiplex PCR; TCRdb stores in-frame clones only, minus some. The data show 400,000 to 450,000 clones, around 90% seen once. The germline gives CDR1 KGHDR, CDR2 SFDVKD. The germline V and J ends were trimmed by 6 bases and 8 bases, with 14 bases remaining between them. The CDR3 runs 13 residues. The sample taken for sequencing was PBMCs. This sequence was found in a man aged 40-50 years with head and neck cancer. This sequence joins TRBV24-1 and TRBJ2-3; D is ambiguous. The chain's CDR3 is CATSTGPMVTQYF. The CDR3 DNA sequence: TGTGCCACCAGTACCGGGCCGATGGTTACGCAGTATTTT.